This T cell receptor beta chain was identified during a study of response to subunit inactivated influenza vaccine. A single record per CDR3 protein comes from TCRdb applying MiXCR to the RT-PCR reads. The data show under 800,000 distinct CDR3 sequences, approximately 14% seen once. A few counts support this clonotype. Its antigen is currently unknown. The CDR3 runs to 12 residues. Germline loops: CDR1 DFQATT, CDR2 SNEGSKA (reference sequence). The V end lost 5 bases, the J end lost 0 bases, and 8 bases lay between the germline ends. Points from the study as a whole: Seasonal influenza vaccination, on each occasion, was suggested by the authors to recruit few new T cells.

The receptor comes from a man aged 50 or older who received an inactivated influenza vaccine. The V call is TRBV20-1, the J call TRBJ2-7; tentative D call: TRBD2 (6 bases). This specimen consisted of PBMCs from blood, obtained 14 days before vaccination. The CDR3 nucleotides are TGCAGTGCTCCGGACTACTCCTACGAGCAGTACTTC. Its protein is CSAPDYSYEQYF.